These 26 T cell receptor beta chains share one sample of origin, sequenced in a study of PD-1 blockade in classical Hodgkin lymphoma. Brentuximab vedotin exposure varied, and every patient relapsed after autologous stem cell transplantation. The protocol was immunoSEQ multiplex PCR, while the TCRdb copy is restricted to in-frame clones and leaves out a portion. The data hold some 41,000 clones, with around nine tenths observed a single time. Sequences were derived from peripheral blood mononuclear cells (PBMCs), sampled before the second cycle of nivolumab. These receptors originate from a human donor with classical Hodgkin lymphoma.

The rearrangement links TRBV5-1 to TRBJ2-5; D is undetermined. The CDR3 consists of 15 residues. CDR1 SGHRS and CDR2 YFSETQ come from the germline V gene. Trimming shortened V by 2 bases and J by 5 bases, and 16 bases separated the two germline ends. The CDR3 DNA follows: TGCGCCAGCAGCTTAGGCTTGGGGTGGTCGGAGACCCAGTACTTC. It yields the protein CASSLGLGWSETQYF.

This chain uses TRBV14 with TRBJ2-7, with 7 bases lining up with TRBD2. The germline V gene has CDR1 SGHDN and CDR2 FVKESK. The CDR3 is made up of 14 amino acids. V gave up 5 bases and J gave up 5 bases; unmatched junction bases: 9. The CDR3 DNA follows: TGTGCCAGCAGCAAACGACGGGGGGACCACGAGCAGTACTTC. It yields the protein CASSKRRGDHEQYF.

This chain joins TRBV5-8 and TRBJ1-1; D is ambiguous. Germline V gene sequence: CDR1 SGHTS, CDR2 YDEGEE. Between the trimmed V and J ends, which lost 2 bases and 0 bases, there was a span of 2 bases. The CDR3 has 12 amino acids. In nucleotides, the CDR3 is TGTGCCAGCAGCTTCCTGAACACTGAAGCTTTCTTT. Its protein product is CASSFLNTEAFF.

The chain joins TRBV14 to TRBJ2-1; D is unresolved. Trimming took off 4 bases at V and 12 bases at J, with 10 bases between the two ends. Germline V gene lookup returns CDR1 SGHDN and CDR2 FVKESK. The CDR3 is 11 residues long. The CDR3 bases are TGTGCCAGCAGCCCCCTAAGCCGGCAGTTCTTC. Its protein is CASSPLSRQFF.

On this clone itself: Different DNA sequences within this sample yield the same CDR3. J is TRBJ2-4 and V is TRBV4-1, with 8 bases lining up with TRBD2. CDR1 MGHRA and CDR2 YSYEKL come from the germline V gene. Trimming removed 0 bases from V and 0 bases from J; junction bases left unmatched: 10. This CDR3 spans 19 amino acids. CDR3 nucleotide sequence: TGCGCCAGCAGCCAAGAGTCTCGGGTAGCGGGACTAGCCAAAAACATTCAGTACTTC. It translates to CASSQESRVAGLAKNIQYF.

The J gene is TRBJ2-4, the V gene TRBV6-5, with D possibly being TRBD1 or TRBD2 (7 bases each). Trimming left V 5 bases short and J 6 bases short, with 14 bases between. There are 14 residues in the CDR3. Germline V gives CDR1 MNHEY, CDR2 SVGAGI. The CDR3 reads CASSESRGGNIQYF. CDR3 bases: TGTGCCAGCAGTGAAAGCAGGGGGGGAAACATTCAGTACTTC.

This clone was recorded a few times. CDR3 bases: TGTGCCAGCAGCCTAGGGATGAACACTGAAGCTTTCTTT. Translation gives CASSLGMNTEAFF. V and J are TRBV9 and TRBJ1-1; D unresolved. The germline gives CDR1 SGDLS, CDR2 YYNGEE. The CDR3 contains 13 residues. V shed 4 bases and J shed 0 bases, with 7 bases lying between them.

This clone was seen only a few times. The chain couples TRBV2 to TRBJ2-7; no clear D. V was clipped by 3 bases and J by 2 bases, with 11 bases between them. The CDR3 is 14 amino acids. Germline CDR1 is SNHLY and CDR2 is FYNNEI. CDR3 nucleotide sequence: TGTGCCAGCAGTGATTGGCAGACTCCCTACGAGCAGTACTTC. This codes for CASSDWQTPYEQYF.

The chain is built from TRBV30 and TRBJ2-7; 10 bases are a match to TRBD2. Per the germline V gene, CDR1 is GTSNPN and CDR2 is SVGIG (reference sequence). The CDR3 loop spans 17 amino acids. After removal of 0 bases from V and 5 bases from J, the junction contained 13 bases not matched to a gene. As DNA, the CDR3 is TGTGCCTGGAGTGTCCCTCAAAGCGGGAGGGCCACGCACGAGCAGTACTTC. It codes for CAWSVPQSGRATHEQYF.

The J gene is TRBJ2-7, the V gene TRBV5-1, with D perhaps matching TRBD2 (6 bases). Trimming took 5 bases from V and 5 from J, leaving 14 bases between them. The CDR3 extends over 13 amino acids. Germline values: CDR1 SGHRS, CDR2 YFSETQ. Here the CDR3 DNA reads TGCGCCAGCAGAATGGCGGAGGGCAACGAGCAGTACTTC. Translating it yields CASRMAEGNEQYF.

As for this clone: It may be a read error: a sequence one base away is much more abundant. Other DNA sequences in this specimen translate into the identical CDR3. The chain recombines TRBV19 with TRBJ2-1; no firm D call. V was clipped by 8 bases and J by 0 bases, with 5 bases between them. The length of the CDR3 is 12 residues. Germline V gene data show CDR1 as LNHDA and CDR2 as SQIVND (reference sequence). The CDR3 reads CASSPSYNEQFF. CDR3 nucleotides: TGTGCCAGTTCCCCCTCCTACAATGAGCAGTTCTTC. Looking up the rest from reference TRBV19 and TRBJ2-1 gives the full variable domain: DGGITQSPKYLFRKEGQNVTLSCEQNLNHDAMYWYRQDPGQGLRLIYYSQIVNDFQKGDIAEGYSVSREKKESFPLTVTSAQKNPTAFYLCASSPSYNEQFFGPGTRLTVL.

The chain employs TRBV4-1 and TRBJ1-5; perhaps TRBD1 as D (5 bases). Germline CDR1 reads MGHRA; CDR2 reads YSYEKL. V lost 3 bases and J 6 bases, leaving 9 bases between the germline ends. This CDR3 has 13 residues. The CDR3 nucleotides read TGCGCCAGCAGCCAGGGGGGAGTTCAGCCCCAGCATTTT. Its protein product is CASSQGGVQPQHF.

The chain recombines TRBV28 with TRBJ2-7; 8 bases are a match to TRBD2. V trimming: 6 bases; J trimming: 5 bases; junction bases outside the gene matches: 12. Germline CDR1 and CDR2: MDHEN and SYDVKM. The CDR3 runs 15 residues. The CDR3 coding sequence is TGTGCCAGCAGCCCTCTGGCGGGAGGTGAGGACGAGCAGTACTTC. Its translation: CASSPLAGGEDEQYF.

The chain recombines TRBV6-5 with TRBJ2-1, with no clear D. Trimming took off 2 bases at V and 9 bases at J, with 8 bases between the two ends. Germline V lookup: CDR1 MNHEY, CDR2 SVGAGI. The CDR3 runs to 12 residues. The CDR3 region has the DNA TGTGCCAGCAGTTACCGTGTAGGTGAGCAGTTCTTC. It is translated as CASSYRVGEQFF.

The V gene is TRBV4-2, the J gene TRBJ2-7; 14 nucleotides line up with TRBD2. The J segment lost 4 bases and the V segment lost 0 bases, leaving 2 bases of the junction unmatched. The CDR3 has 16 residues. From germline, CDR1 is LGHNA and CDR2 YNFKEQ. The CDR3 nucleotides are TGTGCCAGCAGCCAAGACGGGACTAGCGGGAGTTACGAGCAGTACTTC. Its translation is CASSQDGTSGSYEQYF.

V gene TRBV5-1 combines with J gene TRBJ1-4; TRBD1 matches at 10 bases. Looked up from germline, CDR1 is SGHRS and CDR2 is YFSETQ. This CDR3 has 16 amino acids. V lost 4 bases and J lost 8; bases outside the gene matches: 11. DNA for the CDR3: TGCGCCAGCAGCCCAAACCCGGGGACAGGGGTAGAAAAACTGTTTTTT. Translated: CASSPNPGTGVEKLFF.

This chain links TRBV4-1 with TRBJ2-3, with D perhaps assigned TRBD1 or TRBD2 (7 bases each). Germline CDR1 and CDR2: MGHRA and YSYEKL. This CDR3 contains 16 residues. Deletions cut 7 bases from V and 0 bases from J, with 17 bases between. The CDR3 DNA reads TGCGCCAGCAAAAAGGGGGCGGGAGTAAGCACAGATACGCAGTATTTT. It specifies CASKKGAGVSTDTQYF.

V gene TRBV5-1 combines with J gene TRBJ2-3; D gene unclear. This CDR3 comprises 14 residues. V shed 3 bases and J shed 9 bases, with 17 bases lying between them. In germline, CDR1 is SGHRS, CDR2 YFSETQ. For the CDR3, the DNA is TGCGCCAGCAGCTCCGGCCCTTCAACGGAGACGCAGTATTTT. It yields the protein CASSSGPSTETQYF.

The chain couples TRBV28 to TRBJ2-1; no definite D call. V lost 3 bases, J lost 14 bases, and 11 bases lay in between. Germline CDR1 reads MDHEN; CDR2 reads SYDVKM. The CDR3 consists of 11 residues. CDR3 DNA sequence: TGTGCCAGCAGTTTTCCCACGGTGAAGTTCTTC. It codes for CASSFPTVKFF.

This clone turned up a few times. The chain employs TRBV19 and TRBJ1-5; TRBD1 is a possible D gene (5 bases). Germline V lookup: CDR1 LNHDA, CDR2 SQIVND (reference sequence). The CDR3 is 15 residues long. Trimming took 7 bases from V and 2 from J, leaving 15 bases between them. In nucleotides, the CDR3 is TGTGCCAGTAATGAGGGATGGGGCGGCAATCAGCCCCAGCATTTT. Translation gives CASNEGWGGNQPQHF.

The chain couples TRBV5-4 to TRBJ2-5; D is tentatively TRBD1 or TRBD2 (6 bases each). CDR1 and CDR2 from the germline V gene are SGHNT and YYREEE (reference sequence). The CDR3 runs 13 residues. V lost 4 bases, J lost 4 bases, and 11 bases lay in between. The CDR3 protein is CASSTTGAETQYF. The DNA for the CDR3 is TGTGCCAGCAGCACGACGGGGGCAGAGACCCAGTACTTC.

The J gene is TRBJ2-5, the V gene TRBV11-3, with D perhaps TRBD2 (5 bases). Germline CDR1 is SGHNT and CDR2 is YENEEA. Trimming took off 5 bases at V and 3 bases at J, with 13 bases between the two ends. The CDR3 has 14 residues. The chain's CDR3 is CASSLDSKEETQYF. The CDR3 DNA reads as TGTGCCAGCAGCCTGGACTCGAAAGAAGAGACCCAGTACTTC. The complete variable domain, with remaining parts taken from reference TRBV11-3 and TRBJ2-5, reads EAGVVQSPRYKIIEKKQPVAFWCNPISGHNTLYWYLQNLGQGPELLIRYENEEAVDDSQLPKDRFSAERLKGVDSTLKIQPAELGDSAVYLCASSLDSKEETQYFGPGTRLLVL.

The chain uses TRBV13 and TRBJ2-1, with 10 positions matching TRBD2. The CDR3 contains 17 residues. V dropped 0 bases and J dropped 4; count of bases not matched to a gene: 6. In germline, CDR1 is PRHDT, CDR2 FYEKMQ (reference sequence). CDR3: CASSLGLAGASYNEQFF. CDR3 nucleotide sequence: TGTGCCAGCAGCTTAGGGCTAGCGGGAGCGTCTTACAATGAGCAGTTCTTC.

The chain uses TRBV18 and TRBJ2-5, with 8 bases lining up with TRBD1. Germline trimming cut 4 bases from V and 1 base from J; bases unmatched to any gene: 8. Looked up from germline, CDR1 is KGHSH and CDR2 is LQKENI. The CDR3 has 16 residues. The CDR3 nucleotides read TGTGCCAGCTCACTTAGGACAGGGAGACTCCAAGAGACCCAGTACTTC. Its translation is CASSLRTGRLQETQYF.

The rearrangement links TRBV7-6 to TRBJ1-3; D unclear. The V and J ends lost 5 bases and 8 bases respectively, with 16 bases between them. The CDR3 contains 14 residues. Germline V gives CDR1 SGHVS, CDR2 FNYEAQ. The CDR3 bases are TGTGCCAGCAGCCAACCGGGTGGGGAGGACACCATATATTTT. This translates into CASSQPGGEDTIYF.

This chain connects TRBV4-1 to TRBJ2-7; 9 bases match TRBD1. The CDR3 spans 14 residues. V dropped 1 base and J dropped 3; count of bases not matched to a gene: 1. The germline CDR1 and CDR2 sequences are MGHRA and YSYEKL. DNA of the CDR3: TGCGCCAGCAGCCAAGGGGGACAGGGCTACGAGCAGTACTTC. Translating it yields CASSQGGQGYEQYF.